This TCR beta chain comes out of a study of blood T cell repertoires in COVID-19. Across the whole study: COVID-19 samples collected from the United States, Italy and Spain covered acute and convalescent phases.

In germline, CDR1 is MNHEY, CDR2 SVGAGI. The CDR3 consists of 13 residues. V shed 3 bases, J shed 7 bases, and the junction held 5 bases outside the gene matches. Per the authors' pipeline: Estimates of nucleated cell counts were drawn from the amplification of reference gene primers. Only in-frame clones appear in the TCRdb table, and some are missing; sequencing was by immunoSEQ multiplex PCR. D and trimming were read from the DNA, whereas the V and J calls and clone size are those reported in that table. The table records roughly 100,000 clones, around 87% of them present only once. The receptor comes from a human donor in a cohort sampled during active COVID-19. Sample: peripheral blood. The rearrangement uses TRBV6-5 and TRBJ1-2; TRBD1 matches 7 bases. The CDR3 region has the DNA TGTGCCAGCAGTTATGACAGGGATCGTGGCTACACCTTC. Translation gives CASSYDRDRGYTF.